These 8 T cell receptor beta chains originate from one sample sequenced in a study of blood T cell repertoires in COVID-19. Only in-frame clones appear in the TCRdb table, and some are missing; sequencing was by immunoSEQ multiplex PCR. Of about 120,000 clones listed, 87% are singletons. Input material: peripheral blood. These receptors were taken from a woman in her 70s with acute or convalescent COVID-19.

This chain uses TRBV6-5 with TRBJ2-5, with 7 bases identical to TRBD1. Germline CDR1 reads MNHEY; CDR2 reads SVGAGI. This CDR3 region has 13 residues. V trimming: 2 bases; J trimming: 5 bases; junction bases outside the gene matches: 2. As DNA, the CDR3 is TGTGCCAGCAGTTACCCGGGACAGGAGACCCAGTACTTC. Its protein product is CASSYPGQETQYF.

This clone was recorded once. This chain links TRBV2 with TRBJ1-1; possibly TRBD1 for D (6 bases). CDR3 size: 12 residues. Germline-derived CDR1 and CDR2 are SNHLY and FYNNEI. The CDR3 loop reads CATKQGNTEAFF. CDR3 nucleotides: TGTGCGACAAAACAGGGGAACACTGAAGCTTTCTTT.

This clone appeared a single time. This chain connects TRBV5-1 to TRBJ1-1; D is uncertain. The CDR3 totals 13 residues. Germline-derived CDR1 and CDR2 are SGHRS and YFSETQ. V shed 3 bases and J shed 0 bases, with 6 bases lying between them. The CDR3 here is CASSWGVNTEAFF. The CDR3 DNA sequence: TGCGCCAGCAGCTGGGGAGTGAACACTGAAGCTTTCTTT. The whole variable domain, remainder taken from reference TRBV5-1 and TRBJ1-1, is KAGVTQTPRYLIKTRGQQVTLSCSPISGHRSVSWYQQTPGQGLQFLFEYFSETQRNKGNFPGRFSGRQFSNSRSEMNVSTLELGDSALYLCASSWGVNTEAFFGQGTRLTVV.

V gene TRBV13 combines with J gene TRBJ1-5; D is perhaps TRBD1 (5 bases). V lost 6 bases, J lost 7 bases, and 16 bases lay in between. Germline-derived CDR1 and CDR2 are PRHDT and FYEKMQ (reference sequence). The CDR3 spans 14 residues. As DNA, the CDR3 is TGTGCCAGCAGTGAGGGGCTCAGCGGGCAGCCCCAGCATTTT. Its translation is CASSEGLSGQPQHF.

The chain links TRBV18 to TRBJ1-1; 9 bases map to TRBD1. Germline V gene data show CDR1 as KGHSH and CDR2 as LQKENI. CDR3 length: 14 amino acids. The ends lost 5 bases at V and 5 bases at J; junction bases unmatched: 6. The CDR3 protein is CASSGTGIETEAFF. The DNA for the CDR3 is TGTGCCAGCTCAGGGACAGGGATCGAAACTGAAGCTTTCTTT.

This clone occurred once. CDR3 amino acids: CASSQDWSINQPQHF. In DNA, the CDR3 is TGTGCCAGCAGCCAAGACTGGAGCATCAATCAGCCCCAGCATTTT. The chain employs TRBV4-2 and TRBJ1-5; D is unclear. Trimming shortened V by 0 bases and J by 3 bases, and 9 bases separated the two germline ends. This CDR3 is built from 15 residues. CDR1 and CDR2 from the germline V gene are LGHNA and YNFKEQ.

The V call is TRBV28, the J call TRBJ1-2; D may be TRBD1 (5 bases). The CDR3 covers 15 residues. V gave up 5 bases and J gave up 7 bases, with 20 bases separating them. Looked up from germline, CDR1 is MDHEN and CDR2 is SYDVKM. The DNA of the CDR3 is TGTGCCAGCAGTAGAGGTGGAGGGGAGGTACGTGGCTACACCTTC. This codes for CASSRGGGEVRGYTF.

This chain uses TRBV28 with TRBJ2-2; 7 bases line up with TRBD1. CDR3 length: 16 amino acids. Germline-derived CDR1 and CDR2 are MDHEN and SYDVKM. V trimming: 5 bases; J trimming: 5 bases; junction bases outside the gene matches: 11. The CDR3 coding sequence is TGTGCCAGCAGTGGGGCCGGCAGGGGGATAACCGGGGAGCTGTTTTTT. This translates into CASSGAGRGITGELFF.